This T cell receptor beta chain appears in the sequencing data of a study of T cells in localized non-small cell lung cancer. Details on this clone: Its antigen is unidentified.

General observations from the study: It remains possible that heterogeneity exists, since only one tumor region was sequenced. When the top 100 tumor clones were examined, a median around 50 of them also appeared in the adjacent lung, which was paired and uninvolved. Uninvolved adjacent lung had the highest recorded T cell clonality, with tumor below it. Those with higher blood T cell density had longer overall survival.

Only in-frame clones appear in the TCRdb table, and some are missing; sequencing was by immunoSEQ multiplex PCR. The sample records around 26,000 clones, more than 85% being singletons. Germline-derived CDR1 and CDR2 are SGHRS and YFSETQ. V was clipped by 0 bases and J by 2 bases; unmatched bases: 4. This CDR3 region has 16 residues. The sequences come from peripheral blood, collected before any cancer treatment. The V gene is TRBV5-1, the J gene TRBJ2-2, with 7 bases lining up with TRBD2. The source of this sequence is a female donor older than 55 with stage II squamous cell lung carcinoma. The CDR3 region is CASSLAGGRNTGELFF. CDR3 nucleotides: TGCGCCAGCAGCTTGGCCGGGGGGAGAAACACCGGGGAGCTGTTTTTT.